This TCR beta chain was documented in a study of blood T cell repertoires in COVID-19. J gave up 4 bases and V 8 bases, and 2 bases lay outside the gene matches. The CDR3 consists of 13 residues. The germline V gene encodes CDR1 SNHLY and CDR2 FYNNEI. Sequencing was performed with immunoSEQ multiplex PCR; in TCRdb, only in-frame clones are kept and a portion is missing. The repertoire holds around 300,000 clones, with around nine tenths as singletons. The chain couples TRBV2 to TRBJ2-1, with 10 bases aligning to TRBD2. This receptor was obtained from a woman aged 25-40 years with COVID-19, enrolled during active disease. The sample taken for sequencing was peripheral blood. Here the CDR3 reads CASGTSVYNEQFF. The CDR3 DNA reads TGTGCCAGCGGGACTAGCGTATACAATGAGCAGTTCTTC.